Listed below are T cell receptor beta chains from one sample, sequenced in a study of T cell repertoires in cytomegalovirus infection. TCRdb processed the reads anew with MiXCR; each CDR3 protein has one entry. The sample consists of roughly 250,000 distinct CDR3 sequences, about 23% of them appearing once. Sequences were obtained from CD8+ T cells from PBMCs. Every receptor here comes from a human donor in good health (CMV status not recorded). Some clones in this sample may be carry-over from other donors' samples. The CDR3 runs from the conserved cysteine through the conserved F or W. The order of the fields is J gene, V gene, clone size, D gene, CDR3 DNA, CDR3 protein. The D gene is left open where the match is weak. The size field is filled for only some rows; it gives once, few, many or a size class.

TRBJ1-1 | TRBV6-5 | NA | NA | TGTGCCAGCAGTTCCCCGACAGATTTGACTGAAGCTTTCTTT | CASSSPTDLTEAFF
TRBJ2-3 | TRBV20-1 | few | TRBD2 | TGCAGTGCTGACAGACTAGCGGGGAACACAGATACGCAGTATTTT | CSADRLAGNTDTQYF
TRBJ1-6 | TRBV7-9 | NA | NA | TGTGCCAGCAGCTTTCGACAGCACTCCTATAATTCACCCCTCCACTTT | CASSFRQHSYNSPLHF
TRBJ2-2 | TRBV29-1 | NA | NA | TGCAGCGTTGTCGAAGCGAACACCGGGGAGCTGTTTTTT | CSVVEANTGELFF
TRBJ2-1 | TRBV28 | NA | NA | TGTGCCAGCAGTCAAGTCCACTACAATGAGCAGTTCTTC | CASSQVHYNEQFF
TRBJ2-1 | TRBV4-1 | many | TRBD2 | TGCGCCAGCAGCCAAGATTGGACTAGCGGCTCCAATGAGCAGTTCTTC | CASSQDWTSGSNEQFF
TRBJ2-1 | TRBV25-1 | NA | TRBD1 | TGTGCCAGCAGTGTTCCCGAAGGGGGCCTCGGCAATGAGCAGTTCTTC | CASSVPEGGLGNEQFF
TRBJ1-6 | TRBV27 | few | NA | TGTGCCAGCAGTTTAGGGGGGATCAATTCACCCCTCCACTTT | CASSLGGINSPLHF
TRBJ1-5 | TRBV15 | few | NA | TGTGCCACCAGCAGAGAGGGGGTTAGGAGTCAGCCCCAGCATTTT | CATSREGVRSQPQHF
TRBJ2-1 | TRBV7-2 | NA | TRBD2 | TGTGCCAGCAGCTTAGGGAGATCTAGCGGGGGCCCCTACAATGAGCAGTTCTTC | CASSLGRSSGGPYNEQFF
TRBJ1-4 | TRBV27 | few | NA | TGTGCCAGCAGTTTGACTTGGGGTATTAATGAAAAACTGTTTTTT | CASSLTWGINEKLFF
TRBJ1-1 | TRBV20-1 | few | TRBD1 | TGCAGTGCTAGGACGCCGACAGGGGAGTCTGAAGCTTTCTTT | CSARTPTGESEAFF
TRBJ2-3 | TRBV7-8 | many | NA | TGTGCCAGCAGCTCAATAGCAGATACGCAGTATTTT | CASSSIADTQYF
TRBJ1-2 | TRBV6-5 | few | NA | TGTGCCAGCAGTTACTCCGGCAGCTTGGGCTACACCTTC | CASSYSGSLGYTF
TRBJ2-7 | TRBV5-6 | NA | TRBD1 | TGTGCCAGCAGCTTTGGGGGACAGTTCTACGAGCAGTACTTC | CASSFGGQFYEQYF
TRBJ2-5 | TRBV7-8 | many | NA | TGTGCCAGCAGCTTAGTGATCTTCCAAGAGACCCAGTACTTC | CASSLVIFQETQYF
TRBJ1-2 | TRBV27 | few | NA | TGTGCCAGCAGTTTATCCTGGGGGTCTACCTATGGCTACACCTTC | CASSLSWGSTYGYTF
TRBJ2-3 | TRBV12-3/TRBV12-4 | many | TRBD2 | TGTGCCAGCAGTACGACTAGCGGGGGAAGCACAGATACGCAGTATTTT | CASSTTSGGSTDTQYF
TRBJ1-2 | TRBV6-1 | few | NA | TGTGCCAGCAGTCTCTACCGACTTACCTTGGGAGGCTACACCTTC | CASSLYRLTLGGYTF
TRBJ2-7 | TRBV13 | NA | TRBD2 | TGTGCCAGCACCGCCGGCGGTAGCGGGGGGGCCGAGCAGTACTTC | CASTAGGSGGAEQYF
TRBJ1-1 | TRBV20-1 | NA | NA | TGCAGTGCTAGAGATCTCGGGGAGACTGAAGCTTTCTTT | CSARDLGETEAFF
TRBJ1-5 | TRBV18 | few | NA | TGTGCCAGCTCACCGTCTGGCAGGGCTAGCAATCAGCCCCAGCATTTT | CASSPSGRASNQPQHF
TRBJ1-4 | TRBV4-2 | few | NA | TGTGCCAGCAGCCAAGAAGCAGGGTTGAATGAAAAACTGTTTTTT | CASSQEAGLNEKLFF
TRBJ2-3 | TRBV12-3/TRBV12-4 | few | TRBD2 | TGTGCCAGCAGTGGCGGACTAGCGGGGGTAAATACGCAGTATTTT | CASSGGLAGVNTQYF
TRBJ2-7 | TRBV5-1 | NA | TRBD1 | TGCGCCAGCAAGGGACAGTTTAGTGAATACGAGCAGTACTTC | CASKGQFSEYEQYF
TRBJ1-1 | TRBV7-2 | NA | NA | TGTGCCAGCAGCGTCTACCGGGACATCCCCGTCACTGAAGCTTTCTTT | CASSVYRDIPVTEAFF
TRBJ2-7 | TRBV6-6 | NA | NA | TGTGCCAGCAGTTCCCGGGACACCGGCTCCTACGAGCAGTACTTC | CASSSRDTGSYEQYF
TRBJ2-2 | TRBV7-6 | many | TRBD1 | TGTGCCAGCAGCTTTCCGGGACAGGGGAGTTATTTGAACACCGGGGAGCTGTTTTTT | CASSFPGQGSYLNTGELFF
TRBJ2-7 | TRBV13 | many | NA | TGTGCCAGCAGCTCGGACAGTGATTACGAGCAGTACTTC | CASSSDSDYEQYF
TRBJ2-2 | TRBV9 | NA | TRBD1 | TGTGCCAGCAGACCGGGACAGCCGAACACCGGGGAGCTGTTTTTT | CASRPGQPNTGELFF
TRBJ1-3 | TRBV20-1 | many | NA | TGCAGTGCTAGACAGGGTGACTCTGGAAACACCATATATTTT | CSARQGDSGNTIYF
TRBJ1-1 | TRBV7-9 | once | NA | TGTGCCAGCAGCACAGGGAGGACTGAAGCTTTCTTT | CASSTGRTEAFF
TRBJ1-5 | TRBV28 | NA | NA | TGTGCCAGCAGTATATACGGGGTTGGAGATCAGCCCCAGCATTTT | CASSIYGVGDQPQHF
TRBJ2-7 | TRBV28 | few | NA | TGTGCCAGCCTCCGGGACGGCTACGAGCAGTACTTC | CASLRDGYEQYF
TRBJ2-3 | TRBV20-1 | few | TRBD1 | TGCAAAACGTCCCGGGACAGGGACAACACAGATACGCAGTATTTT | CKTSRDRDNTDTQYF
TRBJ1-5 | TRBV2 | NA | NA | TGTGCCAGCAGTGAAGGTCCCGCCAATCAGCCCCAGCATTTT | CASSEGPANQPQHF
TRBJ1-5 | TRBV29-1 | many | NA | TGCAGCGTTTCGGAGGGTTACGGCAATCAGCCCCAGCATTTT | CSVSEGYGNQPQHF
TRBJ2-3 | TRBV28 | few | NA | TGTGCCAGCAGTTTATATCTCCCCCAAGGCACAGATACGCAGTATTTT | CASSLYLPQGTDTQYF
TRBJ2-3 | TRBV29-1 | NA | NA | TGCGCGTTGGATGGGCAGCCAGGGGCAGATACGCAGTATTTT | CALDGQPGADTQYF
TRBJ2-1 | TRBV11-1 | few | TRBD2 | TGTGCCAGCAGCTTGGATCGGGGGGGGACCTGGGTTGAGCAGTTCTTC | CASSLDRGGTWVEQFF
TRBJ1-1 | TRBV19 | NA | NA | TGTGCCAGTATCCCACTTCTTCGGGCGGGCACTGAAGCTTTCTTT | CASIPLLRAGTEAFF
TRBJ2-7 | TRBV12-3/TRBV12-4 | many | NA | TGTGCCAGCAGTTTGTCCAGGGGTACCTACGAGCAGTACTTC | CASSLSRGTYEQYF
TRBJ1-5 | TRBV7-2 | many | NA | TGTGCCAGCAGTCTAGGGGGGTTACTTAGCAATCAGCCCCAGCATTTT | CASSLGGLLSNQPQHF